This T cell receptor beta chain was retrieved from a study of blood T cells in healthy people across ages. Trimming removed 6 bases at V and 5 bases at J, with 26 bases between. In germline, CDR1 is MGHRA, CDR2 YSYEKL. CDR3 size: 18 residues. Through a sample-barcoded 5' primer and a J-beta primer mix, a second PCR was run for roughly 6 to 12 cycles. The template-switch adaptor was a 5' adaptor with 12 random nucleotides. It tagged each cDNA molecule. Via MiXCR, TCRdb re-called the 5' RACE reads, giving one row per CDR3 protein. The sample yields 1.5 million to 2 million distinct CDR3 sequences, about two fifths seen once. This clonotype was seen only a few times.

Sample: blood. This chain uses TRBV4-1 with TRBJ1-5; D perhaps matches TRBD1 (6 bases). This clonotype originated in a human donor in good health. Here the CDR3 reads CASSLKEGDGVEDQPQHF. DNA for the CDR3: TGCGCCAGCAGTCTGAAAGAGGGGGATGGGGTCGAGGATCAGCCCCAGCATTTT.